This T cell receptor beta chain was recorded in a study of regulatory T cells in long-lasting Graves disease (dated by TCRdb to the early 2020s). In terms of the full investigation: Patients with newly diagnosed Graves' disease had been on antithyroid drugs for under 3 months. Peripheral blood TCR sequencing and RNA sequencing compared persistent Graves' disease patients with newly diagnosed Graves' disease patients. The study took place in China and was registered as a clinical trial. A total of about 33 samples were covered by TCR sequencing, comprising roughly 13 persistent and about 20 newly diagnosed Graves' disease patients.

Library construction relied on multiplex PCR. The sequencing machine was an Illumina HiSeq 4000. To build TCR beta libraries, CDR3 regions were amplified by Arm-PCR using iRepertoire HTBI primers. PCR products were gel purified before sequencing. Per the original workflow: Across samples, roughly 60 TRBV and around 15 TRBJ segments were identified and used for gene usage analysis of CDR3 amino acid clonotypes. COPE and FqMerger were used to merge filtered high-quality paired reads into contigs. BLAST was used to align contigs to IMGT TRBV, TRBD and TRBJ reference genes, with CDR3 defined following IMGT. Clonotypes above 0.1% frequency were classified as highly expanded clones. Shannon entropy served as the measure of repertoire diversity, while the Gini coefficient captured V-J evenness. Clonotypes shared by more than one individual were considered public. TCRdb reran the public reads through fastp at Q25 and MiXCR, keeping productive beta chains. Each CDR3 protein gets just one entry, which takes the most common genes and DNA from the rows behind it. For this entry, the V and J calls and clone size follow TCRdb and not the study's own pipeline. A total of 320,000 or so distinct CDR3 sequences appear in this sample, 15% to 20% of them only once. The top ten hold 35% to 45% of the sample.

The CDR3 has 15 amino acids, counting the end cysteine and phenylalanine. The CDR3 DNA has 45 bases and is translated from base 1. V trim: 1 base; J trim: 9 bases; unmatched bases: 4. The germline V gene encodes CDR1 SNHLY and CDR2 FYNNEI. The meaning of the sample's time point label: newly diagnosed GD, antithyroid drugs for less than 3 months. For both TCR sequencing and RNA sequencing, RNA was extracted from PBMCs using TRIzol. Graves' disease was diagnosed according to American Thyroid Association guidelines. The patients came from an endocrinology department in Xi'an, China. From each patient, around 8.3 milliliters of peripheral blood was collected into an EDTA anticoagulant tube. Ficoll Paque Plus density gradient separation was used to isolate PBMCs, and no further T cell sorting was done. RNA quality was checked with an Agilent 2100 Bioanalyzer and agarose gel, and concentration with a NanoDrop 2000.

The sample holds many counts of this clonotype. The antigen it recognizes is unknown. Nothing much larger sits one base from this clone, and base qualities are not available. The full study reports these points: The small sample size was acknowledged by the authors as a limitation that may reduce accuracy. Persistent Graves' disease patients showed lower TCR Shannon entropy and fewer highly expanded clones than newly diagnosed patients, suggesting clonal expansion. Sequencing and analysis were limited to the TCR beta chain. Persistent disease showed preferential use of TRBV28, TRBJ1-2 and TRBJ2-5, whereas newly diagnosed disease favored TRBV20-1 and TRBJ2-1. Persistent patients shared more public clonotypes among themselves (2,741) than newly diagnosed patients did (over 900). Peripheral blood alone was examined, since thyroid tissue, which constituted the primary lesion, could not be accessed.

Sequencing was performed on peripheral blood mononuclear cells (PBMCs), taken at new diagnosis, from a patient treated with antithyroid drugs. The sequence derives from a female donor with Graves disease. The V gene is TRBV2 and the J gene is TRBJ1-6, and 9 junctional nucleotides match TRBD1. This receptor has the CDR3 CASSEVTGGVSPLHF. DNA sequence: TGTGCCAGCAGTGAAGTAACAGGGGGCGTTTCACCCCTCCACTTT.